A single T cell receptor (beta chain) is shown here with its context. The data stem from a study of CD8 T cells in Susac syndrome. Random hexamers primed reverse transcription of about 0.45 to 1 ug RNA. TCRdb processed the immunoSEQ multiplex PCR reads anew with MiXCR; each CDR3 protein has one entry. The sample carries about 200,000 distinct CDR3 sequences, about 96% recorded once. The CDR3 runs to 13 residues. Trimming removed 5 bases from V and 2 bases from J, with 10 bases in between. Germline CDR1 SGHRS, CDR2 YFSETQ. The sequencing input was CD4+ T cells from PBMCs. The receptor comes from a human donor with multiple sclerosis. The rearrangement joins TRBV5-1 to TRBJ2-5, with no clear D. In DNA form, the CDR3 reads TGCGCCAGCAGATCGTCTACTCAAGAGACCCAGTACTTC. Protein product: CASRSSTQETQYF.